These 7 T cell receptor beta chains came from one sample sequenced in a study of T cell responses to AZD1222 COVID-19 vaccine (dated by TCRdb to the early 2020s). In the paper's terms, the time point label means: about 28 days (+/-7) after the second vaccine dose. Libraries came from the immunoSEQ multiplex PCR assay. Held by TCRdb, this immuneACCESS table contains in-frame sequences only and omits some clones. Under half of the omission traces to an unresolved V gene where checked; the cause of the rest is unknown. A total of 100,000 to 150,000 clones appear in this sample, around 90% of them only once. The ten largest clones take up approximately 2.1% of the sample. Specimen: peripheral blood, collected 28 days after the second AZD1222 dose. The receptors come from an adult who received the AZD1222 COVID-19 vaccine.

J is TRBJ1-1 and V is TRBV25-1, with D perhaps matching TRBD1 (6 bases). V was pared by 4 bases and J by 3 bases, with 9 bases between. This CDR3 contains 13 residues. Germline V gene lookup returns CDR1 MGHDK and CDR2 SYGVNS. The CDR3 loop reads CASSVQGYTEAFF. CDR3 DNA: TGTGCCAGCAGTGTACAGGGATACACTGAAGCTTTCTTT. Complete variable domain (other parts from reference TRBV25-1 and TRBJ1-1): EADIYQTPRYLVIGTGKKITLECSQTMGHDKMYWYQQDPGMELHLIHYSYGVNSTEKGDLSSESTVSRIRTEHFPLTLESARPSHTSQYLCASSVQGYTEAFFGQGTRLTVV.

This clone was seen once. The V and J genes are TRBV6-2 or TRBV6-3 and TRBJ2-2, with 7 bases aligning to TRBD2. Germline V gene lookup returns CDR1 MNHEY and CDR2 SVGEGT. V was clipped by 6 bases and J by 6 bases; unmatched bases: 19. This CDR3 has 18 amino acids. The CDR3 DNA reads TGTGCCAGCAGCATCCACGCTCGGCTAGCGGCGGCGGCCGGGGAGCTGTTTTTT. Translation: CASSIHARLAAAAGELFF.

The chain recombines TRBV28 with TRBJ2-4, with TRBD1 matching 8 bases. The germline CDR1 and CDR2 sequences are MDHEN and SYDVKM. This CDR3 is built from 15 residues. J lost 6 bases, V lost 3 bases, and 7 bases had no gene match. CDR3 sequence: CASSLVQGALNIQYF. CDR3 nucleotide sequence: TGTGCCAGCAGTTTGGTGCAGGGGGCGTTAAACATTCAGTACTTC.

This chain connects TRBV28 to TRBJ1-4, with D tentatively TRBD1 (6 bases). The V end was cut by 4 bases, the J end by 5 bases, with 14 bases between. From germline, CDR1 is MDHEN and CDR2 SYDVKM. The CDR3 consists of 15 residues. The CDR3 DNA reads TGTGCCAGCAGTTCCCGGGGCCAGGGGAATGAAAAACTGTTTTTT. It codes for CASSSRGQGNEKLFF.

The CDR3 sequence is CASSGGSTDSPLHF. CDR3 bases: TGCGCCAGCAGTGGGGGCAGTACTGATTCACCCCTCCACTTT. The chain uses TRBV10-1 and TRBJ1-6, with a possible D match to TRBD1 (5 bases). The CDR3 covers 14 residues. Germline assignment: CDR1 WNHNN and CDR2 SYGVQD (reference sequence). Trimming took off 4 bases at V and 8 bases at J, with 12 bases between the two ends.

V gene TRBV7-8 combines with J gene TRBJ1-2, with D uncertain. Trimming pared 3 bases from V and 3 bases from J, leaving 11 bases between. This CDR3 is built from 14 residues. Germline loops: CDR1 SGHVS, CDR2 FQNEAQ. This chain's CDR3 is CASSFDRQDYGYTF. Written as DNA, the CDR3 is TGTGCCAGCAGCTTTGACCGGCAGGACTATGGCTACACCTTC.

The chain links TRBV14 to TRBJ2-7; D may be TRBD1 (6 bases). In germline, CDR1 is SGHDN, CDR2 FVKESK. The CDR3 sequence is 15 residues long. V was pared by 2 bases and J by 3 bases, with 14 bases between. CDR3: CASSQYSGRGYEQYF. The CDR3 region has the DNA TGTGCCAGCAGCCAATATTCCGGCAGGGGCTACGAGCAGTACTTC. The complete variable domain, with remaining parts taken from reference TRBV14 and TRBJ2-7, reads EAGVTQFPSHSVIEKGQTVTLRCDPISGHDNLYWYRRVMGKEIKFLLHFVKESKQDESGMPNNRFLAERTGGTYSTLKVQPAELEDSGVYFCASSQYSGRGYEQYFGPGTRLTVT.